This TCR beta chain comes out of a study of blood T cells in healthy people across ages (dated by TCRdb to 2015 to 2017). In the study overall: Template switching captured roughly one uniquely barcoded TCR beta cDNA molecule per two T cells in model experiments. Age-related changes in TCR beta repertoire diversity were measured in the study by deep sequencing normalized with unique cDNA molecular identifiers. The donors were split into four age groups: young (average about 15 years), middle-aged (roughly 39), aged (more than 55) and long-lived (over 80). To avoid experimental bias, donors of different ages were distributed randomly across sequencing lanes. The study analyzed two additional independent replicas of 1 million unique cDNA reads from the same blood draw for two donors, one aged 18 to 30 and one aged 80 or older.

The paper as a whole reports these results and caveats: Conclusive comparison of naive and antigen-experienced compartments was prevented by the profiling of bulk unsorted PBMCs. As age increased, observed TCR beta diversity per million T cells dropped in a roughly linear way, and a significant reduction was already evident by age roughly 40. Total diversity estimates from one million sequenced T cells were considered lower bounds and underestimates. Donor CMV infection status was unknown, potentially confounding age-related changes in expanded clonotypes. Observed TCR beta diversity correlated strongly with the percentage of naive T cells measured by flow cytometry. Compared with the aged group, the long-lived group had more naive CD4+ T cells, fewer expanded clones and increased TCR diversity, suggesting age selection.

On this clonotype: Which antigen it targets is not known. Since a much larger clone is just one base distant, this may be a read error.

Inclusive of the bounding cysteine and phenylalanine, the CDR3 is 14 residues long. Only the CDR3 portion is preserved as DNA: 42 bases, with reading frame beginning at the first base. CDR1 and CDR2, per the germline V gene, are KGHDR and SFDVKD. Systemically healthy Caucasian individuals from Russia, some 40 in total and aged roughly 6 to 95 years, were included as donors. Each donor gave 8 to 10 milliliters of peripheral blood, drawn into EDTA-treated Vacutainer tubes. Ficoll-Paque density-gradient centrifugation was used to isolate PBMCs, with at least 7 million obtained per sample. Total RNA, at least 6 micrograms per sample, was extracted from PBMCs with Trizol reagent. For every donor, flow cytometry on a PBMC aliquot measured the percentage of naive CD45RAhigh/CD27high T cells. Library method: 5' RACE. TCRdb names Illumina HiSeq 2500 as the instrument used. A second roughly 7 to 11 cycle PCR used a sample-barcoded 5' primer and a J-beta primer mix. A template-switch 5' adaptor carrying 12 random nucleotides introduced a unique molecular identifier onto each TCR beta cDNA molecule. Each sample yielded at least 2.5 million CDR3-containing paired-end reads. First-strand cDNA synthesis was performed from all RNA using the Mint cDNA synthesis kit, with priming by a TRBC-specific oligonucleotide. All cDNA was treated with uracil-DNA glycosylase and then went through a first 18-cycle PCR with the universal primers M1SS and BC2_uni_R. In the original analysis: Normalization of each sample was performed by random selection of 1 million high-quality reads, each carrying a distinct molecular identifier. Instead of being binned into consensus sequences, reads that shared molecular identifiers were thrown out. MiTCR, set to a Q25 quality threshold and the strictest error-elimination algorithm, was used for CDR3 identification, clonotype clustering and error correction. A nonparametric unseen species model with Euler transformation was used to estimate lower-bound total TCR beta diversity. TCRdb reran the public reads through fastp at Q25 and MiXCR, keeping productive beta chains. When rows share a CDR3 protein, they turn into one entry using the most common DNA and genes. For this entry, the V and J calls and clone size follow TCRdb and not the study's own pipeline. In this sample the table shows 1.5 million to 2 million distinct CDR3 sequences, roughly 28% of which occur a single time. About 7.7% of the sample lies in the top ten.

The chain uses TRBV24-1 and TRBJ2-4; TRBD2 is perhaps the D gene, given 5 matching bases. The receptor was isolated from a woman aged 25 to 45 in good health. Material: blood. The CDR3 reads CATSDRLAKNIQCF. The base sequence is TGTGCCACCAGTGATCGCCTAGCCAAAAACATTCAGTGCTTC.